The entry below describes one T cell receptor beta chain. The data are from a study of shared clonotypes between healthy human individuals. This table comes from immunoSEQ multiplex PCR, and its TCRdb copy is limited to in-frame clones, with some not included. The data hold around 500,000 clones, with about 85% observed a single time. Germline CDR1 and CDR2: SEHNR and FQNEAQ (reference sequence). This CDR3 region has 15 residues. The V end lost 6 bases, the J end lost 7 bases, and 19 bases lay between the germline ends. The sequencing input was PBMCs. The chain carries TRBV7-9 and TRBJ1-5; D is undetermined. This TCR came from a woman in her forties in good health. Some clones in this sample may be carry-over from other donors' samples. For the CDR3, the DNA is TGTGCCAGCAGTCACGCCCGCGAGGGCTGGCAGCCCCAGCATTTT. This sequence encodes CASSHAREGWQPQHF.